This T cell receptor (beta chain) is drawn from a study of blood T cell repertoires in COVID-19. Study at large: Samples of COVID-19 (acute and convalescent) were obtained from the United States, Italy and Spain. PBMCs, B-cell-depleted T cells, or T cells provided the cDNA or gDNA that made up the material.

The assay was immunoSEQ multiplex PCR, and TCRdb's table has in-frame clones only and misses some. The sample has about 330,000 clones; approximately 88% are singletons. This CDR3 has 16 residues. The junction had 1 base not matched to a gene; V was cut back by 1 base and J by 4 bases. In germline, CDR1 is SGHTA, CDR2 FQGTGA. The TCR was taken from a woman in her forties or fifties with active or convalescent COVID-19. Sequenced input: peripheral blood. V and J are TRBV7-3 and TRBJ2-3; 14 bases fit TRBD2. The CDR3 DNA is TGTGCCAGCAGCTTAAAGGGACTAGCGGGGGCAGATACGCAGTATTTT. Residues: CASSLKGLAGADTQYF.